These 20 T cell receptor beta chains share one sample of origin, sequenced in a study of cytotoxic CD8 clonotypes in ibrutinib-treated CLL. Profiling relied on immunoSEQ multiplex PCR, and the TCRdb table lists in-frame clones only, not all of them. The table lists 120,000 to 150,000 clones, approximately 80% of them singletons. The sample here was PBMCs, taken after 12 months of ibrutinib treatment. These receptors originate from a human donor with chronic lymphocytic leukemia.

This clone came up a few times. The gene calls are TRBV2 and TRBJ1-5; D is ambiguous. The CDR3 is 14 residues long. The V end was cut by 4 bases, the J end by 2 bases, with 9 bases between. The germline CDR1 and CDR2 sequences are SNHLY and FYNNEI. In nucleotides, the CDR3 is TGTGCCAGCAGTGGTTACGGGGGCAATCAGCCCCAGCATTTT. Amino acids: CASSGYGGNQPQHF.

This sequence joins TRBV11-2 and TRBJ2-7, with TRBD1 identical over 7 bases. CDR3 length: 14 residues. The junction had 11 bases not matched to a gene; V was cut back by 6 bases and J by 6 bases. CDR1 and CDR2 (germline): SGHAT, FQNNGV. The CDR3 region has the DNA TGTGCCAGCAGTCCCGGACAGGCCCGCGGCGAGCAGTACTTC. Amino acid sequence: CASSPGQARGEQYF.

The table lists this clone with a count of one. The chain uses TRBV7-2 and TRBJ2-1, with D uncertain. Per germline, CDR1 SGHTA and CDR2 FQGNSA. Trimming removed 4 bases at V and 9 bases at J, with 13 bases between. The CDR3 runs 13 residues. The CDR3 reads CASSWNLESEQFF. The CDR3 DNA is TGTGCCAGCAGCTGGAACCTAGAGTCTGAGCAGTTCTTC.

This chain joins TRBV7-3 and TRBJ2-3; perhaps D is TRBD1 or TRBD2 (6 bases each). Trimming pared 5 bases from V and 2 bases from J, leaving 14 bases between. The CDR3 consists of 15 residues. The germline gives CDR1 SGHTA, CDR2 FQGTGA. CDR3 sequence (DNA): TGTGCCAGCAGCCGTGGGGGGCGGAACACAGATACGCAGTATTTT. It specifies CASSRGGRNTDTQYF.

The chain couples TRBV6-1 to TRBJ2-7; perhaps TRBD2 as D (6 bases). V lost 0 bases and J 4 bases, leaving 13 bases between the germline ends. Looked up from germline, CDR1 is MNHNS and CDR2 is SASEGT. This CDR3 spans 15 amino acids. The CDR3, as DNA: TGTGCCAGCAGTGAAGCTCCCGGGGGTCCTTACGAGCAGTACTTC. Translation gives CASSEAPGGPYEQYF.

V is TRBV21-1 and J is TRBJ1-2; TRBD1 was called by the table and not checked on the DNA. TRBV21-1 is recorded as a pseudogene. This CDR3 is built from 14 residues. In DNA form, the CDR3 reads TGTGCCAGCAGCCCACGCTCCAGGGCCGATGGCTACACCTTC. It codes for CASSPRSRADGYTF.

The rearrangement links TRBV28 to TRBJ2-5, with 7 bases matching TRBD2. This CDR3 has 14 amino acids. V lost 6 bases to trimming and J lost 5 bases; unmatched junction nucleotides: 9. Germline V CDR1 and CDR2: MDHEN, SYDVKM. CDR3 protein: CASRAGGSGETQYF. CDR3 nucleotide sequence: TGTGCCAGCAGGGCCGGGGGGTCAGGGGAGACCCAGTACTTC.

This clone was observed once. Other DNA variants within this sample encode the same CDR3. The chain combines TRBV18 with TRBJ1-5, with D possibly TRBD1 on 6 matching bases. The V gene lost 2 bases and the J gene lost 5 bases, with 10 bases spanning the gap. CDR3 length: 14 residues. From germline, CDR1 is KGHSH and CDR2 LQKENI. CDR3 sequence reads: CASSPRGGDQPQHF. The CDR3 region has the DNA TGTGCCAGCTCACCAAGAGGGGGGGATCAGCCCCAGCATTTT.

This CDR3 is CASTRDRGYGYTF. CDR3 sequence (DNA): TGTGCCAGCACCCGGGACAGGGGCTATGGCTACACCTTC. The V gene is TRBV28, the J gene TRBJ1-2; 10 bases are a match to TRBD1. Losses at the gene ends were 7 bases for V and 4 bases for J; bases not matched to a gene: 3. The CDR3 covers 13 residues. CDR1 is MDHEN, CDR2 SYDVKM, per germline.

J is TRBJ2-7 and V is TRBV15; possibly TRBD1 for D (5 bases). Trimming removed 8 bases from V and 6 bases from J, with 14 bases in between. There are 12 residues in the CDR3. Germline V gene data show CDR1 as LNHNV and CDR2 as YYDKDF (reference sequence). The DNA for the CDR3 is TGTGCCACCCCGGAAAGCAGGGCCGAGCAGTACTTC. It yields the protein CATPESRAEQYF.

This clone showed up just once. The chain joins TRBV7-8 to TRBJ1-5, with D possibly being TRBD1 (5 bases). Deletions cut 7 bases from V and 1 base from J, with 14 bases between. Germline values: CDR1 SGHVS, CDR2 FQNEAQ. CDR3 length equals 15 residues. CDR3 sequence reads: CASTPEGRSNQPQHF. In DNA form, the CDR3 reads TGTGCCAGCACCCCAGAGGGGCGAAGCAATCAGCCCCAGCATTTT.

The genes are TRBV27 and TRBJ1-2; tentatively, D is TRBD1 (6 bases). The germline V and J ends were trimmed by 4 bases and 8 bases, with 14 bases remaining between them. CDR1 and CDR2 from the germline V gene are MNHEY and SMNVEV (reference sequence). The CDR3 runs to 13 residues. Here the CDR3 DNA reads TGTGCCAGCAGTTCATTCAGGGGCGAAGGCTACACCTTC. It yields the protein CASSSFRGEGYTF.

The chain joins TRBV19 to TRBJ2-7; D unresolved. Per the germline V gene, CDR1 is LNHDA and CDR2 is SQIVND (reference sequence). CDR3 size: 15 residues. V dropped 5 bases and J dropped 3 bases, with 17 bases sitting between them. CDR3 nucleotides: TGTGCCAGTAGTGCGGCAGGAGCCTCTTACTACGAGCAGTACTTC. Translation gives CASSAAGASYYEQYF.

This chain uses TRBV5-8 with TRBJ2-5; possibly TRBD1 or TRBD2 for D (5 bases each). CDR3 length equals 15 residues. Deletions cut 1 base from V and 5 bases from J, with 15 bases between. Germline CDR1 is SGHTS and CDR2 is YDEGEE. The CDR3 nucleotides are TGTGCCAGCAGCTTGAATTCGGCCGGGACGGAGACCCAGTACTTC. Its translation: CASSLNSAGTETQYF. Variable domain in full (rest from reference TRBV5-8 and TRBJ2-5): EAGVTQSPTHLIKTRGQQATLRCSPISGHTSVYWYQQALGLGLQFLLWYDEGEERNRGNFPPRFSGRQFPNYSSELNVNALELEDSALYLCASSLNSAGTETQYFGPGTRLLVL.

This chain joins TRBV19 and TRBJ1-5; D unresolved. CDR1 and CDR2 (germline): LNHDA, SQIVND (reference sequence). This CDR3 has 14 amino acids. Trimming left V 1 base short and J 1 base short, with 5 bases between. CDR3 bases: TGTGCCAGTAGTATAGGTAGCAGCAATCAGCCCCAGCATTTT. Its translation: CASSIGSSNQPQHF. Supplemented by reference TRBV19 and TRBJ1-5, the full variable domain reads DGGITQSPKYLFRKEGQNVTLSCEQNLNHDAMYWYRQDPGQGLRLIYYSQIVNDFQKGDIAEGYSVSREKKESFPLTVTSAQKNPTAFYLCASSIGSSNQPQHFGDGTRLSIL.

The J gene is TRBJ2-1, the V gene TRBV6-5, with a weak D call TRBD1 (5 bases). V was pared by 2 bases and J by 8 bases, with 19 bases between. CDR1 and CDR2 (germline): MNHEY, SVGAGI. The CDR3 has 16 amino acids. CDR3: CASSYLPWQGGDEQFF. The CDR3 DNA reads as TGTGCCAGCAGTTACCTACCCTGGCAGGGTGGCGATGAGCAGTTCTTC.

The chain employs TRBV5-1 and TRBJ2-1; possibly TRBD2 for D (7 bases). The length of the CDR3 is 16 residues. CDR1 SGHRS and CDR2 YFSETQ come from the germline V gene. V was shortened by 0 bases and J by 2 bases, with 12 bases between the two germline ends. CDR3 sequence reads: CASSLEGGGAYNEQFF. CDR3 sequence (DNA): TGCGCCAGCAGCTTGGAAGGGGGAGGGGCCTACAATGAGCAGTTCTTC. Using reference TRBV5-1 and TRBJ2-1 for the parts outside the CDR3, the full variable domain is KAGVTQTPRYLIKTRGQQVTLSCSPISGHRSVSWYQQTPGQGLQFLFEYFSETQRNKGNFPGRFSGRQFSNSRSEMNVSTLELGDSALYLCASSLEGGGAYNEQFFGPGTRLTVL.

The J gene is TRBJ2-3, the V gene TRBV2, with TRBD1 matching 8 bases. Germline lookup yields CDR1 SNHLY and CDR2 FYNNEI. This CDR3 has 15 amino acids. V dropped 5 bases and J dropped 1; count of bases not matched to a gene: 5. The CDR3 sequence: CASSSPTGGTDTQYF. CDR3 in DNA: TGTGCCAGCAGTTCTCCGACAGGGGGCACAGATACGCAGTATTTT.

V gene TRBV7-9 combines with J gene TRBJ1-2, with TRBD1 matching over 7 bases. Per the germline V gene, CDR1 is SEHNR and CDR2 is FQNEAQ (reference sequence). This CDR3 has 12 amino acids. After removal of 4 bases from V and 6 bases from J, the junction contained 2 bases not matched to a gene. DNA of the CDR3: TGTGCCAGCAGCTGGGGACAGAATGGCTACACCTTC. The encoded protein is CASSWGQNGYTF. The whole variable domain, remainder taken from reference TRBV7-9 and TRBJ1-2, is DTGVSQNPRHKITKRGQNVTFRCDPISEHNRLYWYRQTLGQGPEFLTYFQNEAQLEKSRLLSDRFSAERPKGSFSTLEIQRTEQGDSAMYLCASSWGQNGYTFGSGTRLTVV.

V usage is TRBV4-1 and J usage is TRBJ1-5, with D tentatively TRBD1 (6 bases). V lost 0 bases to trimming and J lost 9 bases, with 27 bases between them. There are 19 residues in the CDR3. The germline gives CDR1 MGHRA, CDR2 YSYEKL. The CDR3 sequence is CASSQDLPRGAEGVWPQHF. In DNA, the CDR3 is TGCGCCAGCAGCCAAGATTTACCCCGGGGAGCGGAGGGGGTTTGGCCCCAGCATTTT.